This TCR beta chain originates from a study of blood T cell repertoires in COVID-19. Whole-study context: Italy, Spain and the United States were the sources of the convalescent and acute COVID-19 samples. Sources were T cells, B-cell-depleted T cells, or PBMCs; the material itself was cDNA or gDNA.

Germline-derived CDR1 and CDR2 are SGHTA and FQGNSA. Unmatched junction bases numbered 4, after V lost 4 bases and J lost 0 bases. The CDR3 runs 15 residues. Generated by immunoSEQ multiplex PCR, the TCRdb table keeps only in-frame clones and is missing some. The sample lists about 130,000 clones; 75% to 85% were seen once. This clonotype was sampled from a man aged 35 to 55 with active or convalescent COVID-19. The sample taken for sequencing was peripheral blood. The chain uses TRBV7-2 and TRBJ1-2; 8 bases are a match to TRBD1. The CDR3 region has the DNA TGTGCCAGCAGCTCCGGACAGGGACCTAACTATGGCTACACCTTC. Amino acids: CASSSGQGPNYGYTF.